This TCR beta chain was retrieved from a study of cytotoxic CD8 clonotypes in ibrutinib-treated CLL. Study overall: The samples contained over 250,000 productive templates on average. They also contained an average of about 90,000 productive rearrangements.

For this clone: Its specificity is not known.

From germline, CDR1 is SGHAT and CDR2 FQNNGV. The CDR3 has 13 amino acids. Trimming removed 1 base from V and 3 bases from J, with 6 bases in between. Study-level findings and limits: Clonality went up at ibrutinib response and then declined back toward baseline at progression. Pretreatment clonality was elevated relative to age-matched healthy donors and paralleled circulating CD8+ T-cell counts.

A 1 in 200,000 to 1 in 1 million T cell depth was the sequencing target. This table comes from immunoSEQ multiplex PCR, and its TCRdb copy is limited to in-frame clones, with some not included. The table shows 300,000 to 400,000 clones, with about 61% occurring only once. The chain couples TRBV11-2 to TRBJ2-5; TRBD1 is a possible D gene (5 bases). This TCR was recovered from a human donor with chronic lymphocytic leukemia. Material: PBMCs, obtained after 36 months of ibrutinib treatment. CDR3: CASSLAREETQYF. The CDR3 DNA is TGTGCCAGCAGCTTAGCCAGGGAAGAGACCCAGTACTTC.